This passage covers 29 T cell receptor beta chains from one sample sequenced in a study of cytomegalovirus exposure and HLA in healthy donors. Researchers ran the PCR with 60 Vbeta and 13 Jbeta primers. The assay was immunoSEQ multiplex PCR, and TCRdb's table has in-frame clones only and misses some. The sample includes some 160,000 clones, 79% of them seen just once. The source material was PBMCs. These receptors all stem from a woman aged 40 to 50 in good health and CMV-seronegative.

The chain is built from TRBV7-8 and TRBJ1-1; D possibly corresponds to TRBD1 (6 bases). V shed 7 bases and J shed 0 bases, with 12 bases lying between them. Germline loops: CDR1 SGHVS, CDR2 FQNEAQ. The CDR3 has 14 residues. CDR3 loop: CASTWGGLNTEAFF. CDR3 sequence (DNA): TGTGCCAGCACCTGGGGGGGCTTGAACACTGAAGCTTTCTTT.

This rearrangement joins TRBV19 to TRBJ1-5; 8 bases are a match to TRBD1. After removal of 5 bases from V and 1 base from J, the junction contained 4 bases not matched to a gene. The CDR3 has 15 residues. CDR1 LNHDA and CDR2 SQIVND come from the germline V gene (reference sequence). CDR3 sequence: CASSRQGKSNQPQHF. In DNA, the CDR3 is TGTGCCAGTAGTCGACAGGGGAAGAGCAATCAGCCCCAGCATTTT.

The chain links TRBV14 to TRBJ2-7, with 8 bases aligning to TRBD1. The CDR3 contains 13 residues. CDR1 SGHDN and CDR2 FVKESK come from the germline V gene. V lost 6 bases and J lost 6; bases outside the gene matches: 7. CDR3 sequence (DNA): TGTGCCAGCAGTCGCACAGGGGGACGCGAGCAGTACTTC. Protein product: CASSRTGGREQYF.

This CDR3 is CASSLSGEFYGYTF. The CDR3 region has the DNA TGCGCCAGCAGCCTTAGCGGGGAGTTCTATGGCTACACCTTC. The chain is built from TRBV5-1 and TRBJ1-2; D not certain. This CDR3 is built from 14 residues. V was shortened by 4 bases and J by 4 bases, with 14 bases between the two germline ends. The germline gives CDR1 SGHRS, CDR2 YFSETQ.

The chain couples TRBV7-2 to TRBJ2-6, with TRBD1 matching 8 bases. V was pared by 6 bases and J by 0 bases, with 7 bases of the junction left unmatched. The CDR3 length is 17 residues. Germline CDR1 is SGHTA and CDR2 is FQGNSA. The chain's CDR3 is CASSRQTGASGANVLTF. The CDR3, as DNA: TGTGCCAGCAGTAGGCAGACAGGGGCCTCTGGGGCCAACGTCCTGACTTTC.

V usage is TRBV2 and J usage is TRBJ2-1; D might be TRBD2 (5 bases). CDR1 and CDR2 from the germline V gene are SNHLY and FYNNEI. The CDR3 has 16 amino acids. V shed 0 bases and J shed 7 bases, with 16 bases lying between them. Written as DNA, the CDR3 is TGTGCCAGCAGTGAAGCCCAGCGGCCCGTTGCGAATGAGCAGTTCTTC. The encoded protein is CASSEAQRPVANEQFF.

This rearrangement joins TRBV9 to TRBJ2-5; D is perhaps TRBD2 (6 bases). This CDR3 is built from 14 residues. V shed 0 bases and J shed 5 bases, with 11 bases lying between them. Germline lookup yields CDR1 SGDLS and CDR2 YYNGEE. The CDR3 sequence: CASSVGGAGETQYF. CDR3 nucleotide sequence: TGTGCCAGCAGCGTAGGCGGGGCGGGGGAGACCCAGTACTTC.

This clone has a handful of counts. This chain links TRBV6-1 with TRBJ2-4, with D possibly being TRBD1 (6 bases). V lost 6 bases and J 0 bases, leaving 12 bases between the germline ends. This CDR3 contains 15 residues. The V gene's germline CDR1 is MNHNS and CDR2 SASEGT. CDR3 DNA: TGTGCCAGCAGACGGGACATAATAGCCAAAAACATTCAGTACTTC. Encoded protein: CASRRDIIAKNIQYF.

This clone was observed a few times. The chain combines TRBV6-6 with TRBJ1-5; 8 bases align to TRBD1. Germline CDR1 is MNHNY and CDR2 is SVGAGI (reference sequence). With V trimmed by 4 bases and J by 7 bases, 6 bases remained unmatched. The CDR3 has 14 residues. CDR3 residues: CASSSTGGQQPQHF. CDR3 sequence (DNA): TGTGCCAGCAGTTCTACAGGGGGTCAGCAGCCCCAGCATTTT.

This clone was counted ten times or more. Mismatch with germline at one junction end may stem from a read error. The V and J genes are TRBV5-1 and TRBJ1-1; no definite D call. Germline V lookup: CDR1 SGHRS, CDR2 YFSETQ. This CDR3 has 14 amino acids. For the CDR3, the DNA is TGCGCCAGCACCTTGTCTGCTAGTGGGGAGGGAGCTTTCTTT. Translated, it gives CASTLSASGEGAFF.

This chain uses TRBV2 with TRBJ2-3, with TRBD1 as a possible D gene (6 bases). CDR3 length: 15 amino acids. Germline V gene data show CDR1 as SNHLY and CDR2 as FYNNEI. Trimming left V 3 bases short and J 4 bases short, with 14 bases between. CDR3 DNA: TGTGCCAGCAGTGATGGGACACGAGGAGCAGATACGCAGTATTTT. It yields the protein CASSDGTRGADTQYF.

This clone was found a few times. At one end the junction does not follow the germline gene, possibly because of a read error. J is TRBJ1-4 and V is TRBV2, with D possibly TRBD1 on 6 matching bases. This CDR3 has 14 amino acids. CDR1 and CDR2 (germline): SNHLY, FYNNEI. CDR3 amino acids: CASSGDTRNEKLFF. Here the CDR3 DNA reads TGTGCCAGTAGTGGGGACACCCGGAATGAAAAACTGTTTTTT.

The chain employs TRBV5-1 and TRBJ1-1; TRBD1 is a possible D gene (5 bases). CDR3 size: 15 residues. Trimming stripped 0 bases from V and 1 base from J, with 10 bases between. Per the germline V gene, CDR1 is SGHRS and CDR2 is YFSETQ. The CDR3 reads CASSLVRGENTEAFF. The CDR3 DNA sequence: TGCGCCAGCAGCTTGGTCCGGGGGGAGAACACTGAAGCTTTCTTT. Based on the CDR3 plus reference TRBV5-1 and TRBJ1-1, the full variable domain is KAGVTQTPRYLIKTRGQQVTLSCSPISGHRSVSWYQQTPGQGLQFLFEYFSETQRNKGNFPGRFSGRQFSNSRSEMNVSTLELGDSALYLCASSLVRGENTEAFFGQGTRLTVV.

The chain carries TRBV21-1 and TRBJ2-2; the table assigns TRBD1, which was not confirmed against the DNA. TRBV21-1 is marked as a pseudogene. This CDR3 contains 16 residues. The CDR3 is CASSSRDRGLRGELFF. In DNA form, the CDR3 reads TGTGCCAGCAGCTCCCGGGACAGGGGGCTTCGCGGGGAGCTGTTTTTT.

The gene calls are TRBV13 and TRBJ1-2; unclear D gene. Trimming pared 3 bases from V and 5 bases from J, leaving 10 bases between. The CDR3 spans 13 residues. From germline, CDR1 is PRHDT and CDR2 FYEKMQ (reference sequence). CDR3 sequence: CASSFPGLYGYTF. The CDR3 DNA is TGTGCCAGCAGCTTCCCAGGCCTGTATGGCTACACCTTC. The full variable domain, its missing parts supplied by reference TRBV13 and TRBJ1-2, is AAGVIQSPRHLIKEKRETATLKCYPIPRHDTVYWYQQGPGQDPQFLISFYEKMQSDKGSIPDRFSAQQFSDYHSELNMSSLELGDSALYFCASSFPGLYGYTFGSGTRLTVV.

In the case of this clone: The sample holds other DNA sequences that translate to the same CDR3. The gene calls are TRBV6-5 and TRBJ1-5, with TRBD1 matching over 7 bases. This CDR3 is built from 13 residues. With 8 bases clipped from V and 2 bases from J, the junction kept 3 bases outside the gene matches. Germline lookup yields CDR1 MNHEY and CDR2 SVGAGI. Written as DNA, the CDR3 is TGTGCCAGCTCCGACAGGGGCAATCAGCCCCAGCATTTT. Amino acid sequence: CASSDRGNQPQHF.

J is TRBJ1-2 and V is TRBV19; perhaps TRBD1 as D (6 bases). CDR3 length: 13 residues. Trimming left V 9 bases short and J 2 bases short, with 13 bases between. Looked up from germline, CDR1 is LNHDA and CDR2 is SQIVND (reference sequence). As DNA, the CDR3 is TGTGCCAGCGTCCAGGGGCCGAACTATGGCTACACCTTC. This encodes CASVQGPNYGYTF.

This clone was observed once. The chain recombines TRBV11-2 with TRBJ2-1; 9 bases are a match to TRBD2. The trim removed 3 bases at V and 7 bases at J, leaving 7 bases unmatched. This CDR3 is built from 15 residues. Germline V gene lookup returns CDR1 SGHAT and CDR2 FQNNGV. CDR3: CASSLGLAGYNEQFF. CDR3 nucleotides: TGTGCCAGCAGCTTGGGGCTAGCGGGGTATAATGAGCAGTTCTTC. The full variable domain, completed using reference TRBV11-2 and TRBJ2-1, is EAGVAQSPRYKIIEKRQSVAFWCNPISGHATLYWYQQILGQGPKLLIQFQNNGVVDDSQLPKDRFSAERLKGVDSTLKIQPAKLEDSAVYLCASSLGLAGYNEQFFGPGTRLTVL.

This clone was detected only once. The chain joins TRBV5-4 to TRBJ2-5, with D possibly matching TRBD2 (6 bases). The V end lost 0 bases, the J end lost 2 bases, and 8 bases lay between the germline ends. The germline CDR1 and CDR2 sequences are SGHNT and YYREEE (reference sequence). The CDR3 covers 14 residues. The CDR3 DNA reads TGTGCCAGCAGCTTGGGCGGGGAACAAGAGACCCAGTACTTC. Translation: CASSLGGEQETQYF.

This clone was seen more than once but under ten times. The J gene is TRBJ1-6, the V gene TRBV5-1, with D perhaps TRBD1 (6 bases). The V end lost 4 bases, the J end lost 7 bases, and 18 bases lay between the germline ends. In germline, CDR1 is SGHRS, CDR2 YFSETQ. This CDR3 spans 16 amino acids. The DNA of the CDR3 is TGCGCCAGCAGCGCCCCCGAGACAGGAACAAATTCACCCCTCCACTTT. It is translated as CASSAPETGTNSPLHF.

The chain couples TRBV6-1 to TRBJ1-2; D might be TRBD1 (6 bases). This CDR3 region has 12 residues. V lost 4 bases and J 6 bases, leaving 9 bases between the germline ends. The V gene's germline CDR1 is MNHNS and CDR2 SASEGT. CDR3 sequence: CASSVQGNGYTF. DNA for the CDR3: TGTGCCAGCAGTGTTCAGGGGAATGGCTACACCTTC.

This clone was found a few times. The rearrangement joins TRBV4-2 to TRBJ2-2; D possibly corresponds to TRBD1 (6 bases). Germline CDR1 reads LGHNA; CDR2 reads YNFKEQ. This CDR3 has 14 residues. Trimming removed 1 base at V and 6 bases at J, with 9 bases between. CDR3 in DNA: TGTGCCAGCAGCCAAGTAGGGGGAGCCGGGGAGCTGTTTTTT. It encodes CASSQVGGAGELFF.

The V call is TRBV27, the J call TRBJ1-6; TRBD1 aligns across 7 bases. After removal of 8 bases from V and 7 bases from J, the junction contained 8 bases not matched to a gene. The CDR3 runs 14 residues. Germline assignment: CDR1 MNHEY and CDR2 SMNVEV (reference sequence). CDR3: CASRPGGRNSPLHF. CDR3 nucleotide sequence: TGTGCCAGCCGCCCAGGGGGGAGAAATTCACCCCTCCACTTT.

The chain is built from TRBV25-1 and TRBJ2-1; 7 bases are shared with TRBD1. This CDR3 is 17 amino acids long. The ends lost 6 bases at V and 2 bases at J; junction bases unmatched: 13. CDR1 MGHDK and CDR2 SYGVNS come from the germline V gene. The CDR3 DNA reads TGTGCCAGCAGCCCCGAGGGGGCGGTCGAAGCCTACAATGAGCAGTTCTTC. Residues: CASSPEGAVEAYNEQFF.

This clone showed up just a few times. The chain uses TRBV6-5 and TRBJ2-3, with D possibly being TRBD2 (6 bases). This CDR3 has 14 residues. Germline CDR1 reads MNHEY; CDR2 reads SVGAGI. Between the trimmed V and J ends, which lost 2 bases and 4 bases, there was a span of 10 bases. The CDR3 protein is CASSYGTSSDTQYF. The CDR3 DNA sequence: TGTGCCAGCAGTTACGGGACTTCCTCAGATACGCAGTATTTT.

The chain combines TRBV28 with TRBJ1-1, with a weak D call TRBD1 (5 bases). Germline assignment: CDR1 MDHEN and CDR2 SYDVKM. The CDR3 extends over 14 amino acids. V was trimmed by 3 bases and J by 5 bases, leaving 13 bases between them. The CDR3 bases are TGTGCCAGCAGTTTCTCGGGGGGAAGGACTGAAGCTTTCTTT. It yields the protein CASSFSGGRTEAFF. Filled out from reference TRBV28 and TRBJ1-1, the complete variable domain reads DVKVTQSSRYLVKRTGEKVFLECVQDMDHENMFWYRQDPGLGLRLIYFSYDVKMKEKGDIPEGYSVSREKKERFSLILESASTNQTSMYLCASSFSGGRTEAFFGQGTRLTVV.

V gene TRBV19 combines with J gene TRBJ2-1; no reliable D call. Trimming shortened V by 2 bases and J by 0 bases, and 14 bases separated the two germline ends. CDR3 length equals 17 residues. The germline V gene encodes CDR1 LNHDA and CDR2 SQIVND (reference sequence). CDR3 loop: CASSILELVSSYNEQFF. The CDR3 DNA sequence: TGTGCCAGTAGTATACTCGAATTGGTCAGCTCCTACAATGAGCAGTTCTTC. The variable domain in full, with the rest retrieved from reference TRBV19 and TRBJ2-1, is DGGITQSPKYLFRKEGQNVTLSCEQNLNHDAMYWYRQDPGQGLRLIYYSQIVNDFQKGDIAEGYSVSREKKESFPLTVTSAQKNPTAFYLCASSILELVSSYNEQFFGPGTRLTVL.

This chain links TRBV7-9 with TRBJ2-1, with 10 nucleotides matching TRBD2. Looked up from germline, CDR1 is SEHNR and CDR2 is FQNEAQ (reference sequence). The J segment lost 8 bases and the V segment lost 1 base, leaving 8 bases of the junction unmatched. CDR3 size: 16 residues. DNA of the CDR3: TGTGCCAGCAGCTTAGGTCGGCTAGCGGGAGCCTATGAGCAGTTCTTC. Residues: CASSLGRLAGAYEQFF.

V gene TRBV2 combines with J gene TRBJ2-2, with 9 bases matching TRBD1. The CDR3 has 16 amino acids. From germline, CDR1 is SNHLY and CDR2 FYNNEI. Losses at the gene ends were 6 bases for V and 6 bases for J; bases not matched to a gene: 11. Here the CDR3 reads CASRQTGQGISGELFF. Here the CDR3 DNA reads TGTGCCAGCAGGCAAACGGGACAGGGTATATCCGGGGAGCTGTTTTTT.